This T cell receptor beta chain was recovered during a study of T cell repertoires in aging, cancer and after chemotherapy. TRB rearrangements spanning V, D and J were amplified using mixed TRB-A/B primers. TCRdb re-called the multiplex PCR reads through MiXCR, storing one row per CDR3 protein. The sample shows 900 to 1,300 distinct CDR3 sequences, over 25% of them seen only once. TCR beta rearrangements were amplified from peripheral blood genomic DNA. This clonotype was sampled from a human donor with a solid tumor. Sequenced sample: blood.

CDR3: CASRPGQAYTEAFF. The CDR3 DNA sequence: TGTGCCAGCAGGCCGGGGCAGGCGTACACTGAAGCTTTCTTT. The rearrangement uses TRBV6-5 and TRBJ1-1, with D tentatively TRBD1 (5 bases). This CDR3 has 14 amino acids. In germline, CDR1 is MNHEY, CDR2 SVGAGI. Deletions cut 6 bases from V and 3 bases from J, with 14 bases between.